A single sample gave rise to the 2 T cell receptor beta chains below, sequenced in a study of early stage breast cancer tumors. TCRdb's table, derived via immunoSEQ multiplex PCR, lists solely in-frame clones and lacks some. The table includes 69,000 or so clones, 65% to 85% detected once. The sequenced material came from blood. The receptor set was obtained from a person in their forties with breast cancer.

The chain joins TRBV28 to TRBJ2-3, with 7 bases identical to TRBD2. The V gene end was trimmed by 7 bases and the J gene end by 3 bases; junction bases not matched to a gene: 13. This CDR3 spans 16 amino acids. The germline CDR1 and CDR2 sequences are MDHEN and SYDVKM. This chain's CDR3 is CASIGGEALGTDTQYF. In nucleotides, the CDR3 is TGTGCCAGCATTGGGGGGGAGGCGTTGGGGACAGATACGCAGTATTTT.

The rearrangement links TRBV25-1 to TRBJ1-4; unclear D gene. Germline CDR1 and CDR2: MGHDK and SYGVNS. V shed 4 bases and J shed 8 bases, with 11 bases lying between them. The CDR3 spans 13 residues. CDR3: CASSVGWREKLFF. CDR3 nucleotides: TGTGCCAGCAGTGTCGGGTGGAGGGAAAAACTGTTTTTT.